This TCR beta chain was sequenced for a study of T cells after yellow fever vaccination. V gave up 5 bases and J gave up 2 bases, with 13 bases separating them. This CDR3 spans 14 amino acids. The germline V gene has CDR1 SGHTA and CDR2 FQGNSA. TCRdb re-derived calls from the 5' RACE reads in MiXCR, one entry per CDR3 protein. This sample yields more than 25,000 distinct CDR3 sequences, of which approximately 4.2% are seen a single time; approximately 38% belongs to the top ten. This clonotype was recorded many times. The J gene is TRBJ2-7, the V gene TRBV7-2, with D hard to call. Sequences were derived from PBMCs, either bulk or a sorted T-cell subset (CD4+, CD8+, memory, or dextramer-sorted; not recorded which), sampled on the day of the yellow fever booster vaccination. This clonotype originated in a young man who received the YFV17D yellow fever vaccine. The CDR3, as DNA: TGTGCCAGCAGCGAAATGGCAGGTGCCTACGAGCAGTACTTC. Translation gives CASSEMAGAYEQYF.